These 25 T cell receptor beta chains were sequenced from one sample in a study of cytomegalovirus exposure and HLA in healthy donors. PCR was performed using 60 Vbeta and 13 Jbeta primers. Some clones are missing from TCRdb's copy, which holds only in-frame ones; the method was immunoSEQ multiplex PCR. The sample carries 170,000 or so clones, 84% recorded once. The sequenced sample consisted of PBMCs. The receptors here all came from a girl aged 5 to 17 in good health and CMV-seropositive.

The chain couples TRBV11-3 to TRBJ2-3, with D maybe TRBD2 (5 bases). Germline-derived CDR1 and CDR2 are SGHNT and YENEEA. This CDR3 is 14 amino acids long. V dropped 1 base and J dropped 4 bases, with 9 bases sitting between them. The CDR3 sequence: CASSLVSGSDTQYF. In nucleotides, the CDR3 is TGTGCCAGCAGCTTAGTATCGGGGTCAGATACGCAGTATTTT.

The table lists this clone with a few counts. CDR3 bases: TGTGCCAGCAGTCCTTCTAGCGGGACGCAGTATTTT. It is translated as CASSPSSGTQYF. The gene calls are TRBV6-1 and TRBJ2-3, with 8 bases lining up with TRBD2. The CDR3 runs to 12 residues. Germline trimming cut 5 bases from V and 9 bases from J; bases unmatched to any gene: 4. Germline values: CDR1 MNHNS, CDR2 SASEGT.

The genes are TRBV10-1 and TRBJ1-6; maybe TRBD1 (5 bases). The CDR3 runs to 14 residues. Trimming took off 4 bases at V and 11 bases at J, with 15 bases between the two ends. Germline-derived CDR1 and CDR2 are WNHNN and SYGVQD (reference sequence). CDR3 in amino acids: CASSATGDSAPLHF. CDR3 DNA: TGCGCCAGCAGTGCCACAGGAGATTCGGCACCCCTCCACTTT.

This clone was seen once. The chain recombines TRBV6-1 with TRBJ1-5, with 7 bases matching TRBD1. The CDR3 extends over 15 amino acids. V was clipped by 6 bases and J by 1 base; unmatched bases: 6. Germline CDR1 reads MNHNS; CDR2 reads SASEGT. CDR3 nucleotide sequence: TGTGCCAGCAGAGACAGGGTTGTGAGCAATCAGCCCCAGCATTTT. It encodes CASRDRVVSNQPQHF.

V and J are TRBV27 and TRBJ1-5, with D unclear. Trimming stripped 3 bases from V and 1 base from J, with 10 bases between. The germline gives CDR1 MNHEY, CDR2 SMNVEV (reference sequence). This CDR3 has 15 residues. The CDR3 nucleotides read TGTGCCAGCAGTTTCCTTCCGGGAAGCAATCAGCCCCAGCATTTT. Its protein is CASSFLPGSNQPQHF.

The chain combines TRBV11-3 with TRBJ2-3; 7 nucleotides agree with TRBD1. Germline trimming cut 6 bases from V and 0 bases from J; bases unmatched to any gene: 6. This CDR3 has 15 amino acids. Looked up from germline, CDR1 is SGHNT and CDR2 is YENEEA. For the CDR3, the DNA is TGTGCCAGCAGACAGGGGCGGGCTAGCACAGATACGCAGTATTTT. As protein: CASRQGRASTDTQYF.

A single count supports this clone. The V and J genes are TRBV4-1 and TRBJ1-1; a possible D gene is TRBD1 (5 bases). The CDR3 is 16 residues long. V was shortened by 0 bases and J by 6 bases, with 17 bases between the two germline ends. Germline V gene sequence: CDR1 MGHRA, CDR2 YSYEKL. CDR3 sequence: CASSQDPQGRWAEAFF. In nucleotides, the CDR3 is TGCGCCAGCAGCCAAGATCCCCAGGGAAGGTGGGCTGAAGCTTTCTTT.

This rearrangement joins TRBV29-1 to TRBJ1-2; TRBD1 matches 10 bases. V lost 6 bases, J lost 4 bases, and 2 bases stayed unmatched. The CDR3 sequence is 12 residues long. CDR1 SQVTM and CDR2 ANQGSEA come from the germline V gene. CDR3 bases: TGCAGCGTCGGACAGGGGGGCTATGGCTACACCTTC. It translates to CSVGQGGYGYTF.

A single count supports this clone. CDR3 protein: CASSLNVAAGGNTIYF. The DNA of the CDR3 is TGCGCCAGCAGCTTGAATGTGGCGGCCGGCGGAAACACCATATATTTT. This chain connects TRBV5-1 to TRBJ1-3; no firm D call. CDR3 length: 16 residues. Looked up from germline, CDR1 is SGHRS and CDR2 is YFSETQ. V was pared by 1 base and J by 4 bases, with 15 bases between.

The rearrangement uses TRBV6-1 and TRBJ2-3, with 8 bases lining up with TRBD1. The CDR3 runs to 13 residues. The V gene end was trimmed by 1 base and the J gene end by 6 bases; junction bases not matched to a gene: 0. The germline V gene has CDR1 MNHNS and CDR2 SASEGT. CDR3 residues: CASSEGTGDTQYF. As DNA, the CDR3 is TGTGCCAGCAGTGAAGGGACAGGGGATACGCAGTATTTT.

This chain uses TRBV9 with TRBJ1-2, with 9 bases identical to TRBD1. Germline CDR1 SGDLS, CDR2 YYNGEE. V was pared by 4 bases and J by 2 bases, with 6 bases of the junction left unmatched. The CDR3 is 15 residues long. The CDR3 reads CASSPSGTGNYGYTF. The CDR3 nucleotides are TGTGCCAGCAGCCCCTCCGGGACAGGGAACTATGGCTACACCTTC.

The chain is built from TRBV11-1 and TRBJ2-7, with a possible D match to TRBD1 (6 bases). The ends were cut back, 2 bases at V and 6 bases at J, with 14 bases in the middle. Germline lookup yields CDR1 SGHAT and CDR2 FQDESV (reference sequence). The CDR3 runs 14 residues. CDR3: CASSLTGLTGEQYF. DNA of the CDR3: TGTGCCAGCAGCTTAACGGGGCTGACAGGCGAGCAGTACTTC.

The chain recombines TRBV6-9 with TRBJ2-7; 7 bases fit TRBD1. The CDR3 covers 14 residues. J gave up 3 bases and V 8 bases, and 10 bases lay outside the gene matches. Germline lookup yields CDR1 MNHGY and CDR2 SVAAGI. CDR3 nucleotides: TGTGCCAGCTCGTTTCAGGGACAGATCTACGAGCAGTACTTC. Amino acids: CASSFQGQIYEQYF.

The gene calls are TRBV11-2 and TRBJ1-1; 7 nucleotides agree with TRBD1. CDR3 length equals 14 residues. V trimming: 7 bases; J trimming: 4 bases; junction bases outside the gene matches: 9. In germline, CDR1 is SGHAT, CDR2 FQNNGV. CDR3 region: CASKETGARTEAFF. The CDR3 DNA sequence: TGTGCCAGCAAGGAAACAGGGGCGCGCACTGAAGCTTTCTTT. The whole variable domain, filled in from reference TRBV11-2 and TRBJ1-1, reads EAGVAQSPRYKIIEKRQSVAFWCNPISGHATLYWYQQILGQGPKLLIQFQNNGVVDDSQLPKDRFSAERLKGVDSTLKIQPAKLEDSAVYLCASKETGARTEAFFGQGTRLTVV.

The J gene is TRBJ1-1, the V gene TRBV6-4; no definite D call. Per germline, CDR1 MRHNA and CDR2 SNTAGT. The CDR3 covers 15 residues. Trimming took off 6 bases at V and 1 base at J, with 15 bases between the two ends. The CDR3 loop reads CASRSSPTENTEAFF. The CDR3 DNA reads TGTGCCAGCAGATCCTCCCCCACAGAGAACACTGAAGCTTTCTTT.

V is TRBV19 and J is TRBJ1-1; no clear D. The CDR3 extends over 14 amino acids. The V end was cut by 3 bases, the J end by 1 base, with 9 bases between. The germline gives CDR1 LNHDA, CDR2 SQIVND (reference sequence). The CDR3 DNA sequence: TGTGCCAGTAGTATGGTGCGGCGGAACACTGAAGCTTTCTTT. Amino acids: CASSMVRRNTEAFF.

The chain links TRBV9 to TRBJ1-5, with 7 bases that match TRBD1. This CDR3 is 16 amino acids long. V trimming: 4 bases; J trimming: 1 base; junction bases outside the gene matches: 8. CDR1 and CDR2 (germline): SGDLS, YYNGEE. The CDR3 loop is CASSPGGTGSNQPQHF. The DNA for the CDR3 is TGTGCCAGCAGCCCAGGGGGGACGGGAAGCAATCAGCCCCAGCATTTT.

The sample holds one count of this clone. J is TRBJ2-6 and V is TRBV7-2; no definite D call. Germline V gene sequence: CDR1 SGHTA, CDR2 FQGNSA. Trimming took 0 bases from V and 0 from J, leaving 6 bases between them. This CDR3 has 16 amino acids. CDR3 nucleotides: TGTGCCAGCAGCTTAGCGCCTACCTCTGGGGCCAACGTCCTGACTTTC. Encoded protein: CASSLAPTSGANVLTF.

V is TRBV5-6 and J is TRBJ1-2; TRBD1 matches at 7 bases. The germline V gene has CDR1 SGHDT and CDR2 YYEEEE. V dropped 4 bases and J dropped 6; count of bases not matched to a gene: 6. The CDR3 has 13 residues. CDR3 region: CASSRGGFDGYTF. CDR3 sequence (DNA): TGTGCCAGCAGCCGAGGGGGCTTCGATGGCTACACCTTC.

This rearrangement joins TRBV5-4 to TRBJ2-5, with TRBD2 matching 13 bases. There are 15 residues in the CDR3. Trimming took 3 bases from V and 5 from J; bases not matched to a gene: 4. Germline V CDR1 and CDR2: SGHNT, YYREEE (reference sequence). Here the CDR3 reads CASSSGLAGVETQYF. The CDR3 coding sequence is TGTGCCAGCAGCTCTGGACTAGCGGGGGTGGAGACCCAGTACTTC.

The chain recombines TRBV4-1 with TRBJ1-1; D uncertain. CDR1 is MGHRA and CDR2 is YSYEKL in the germline V gene. The CDR3 totals 13 residues. Trimming took 3 bases from V and 2 from J, leaving 7 bases between them. The CDR3 here is CASSHNSNTEAFF. The CDR3 coding sequence is TGCGCCAGCAGCCACAACAGTAACACTGAAGCTTTCTTT.

V is TRBV30 and J is TRBJ2-1, with D maybe TRBD1 (5 bases). Germline CDR1 is GTSNPN and CDR2 is SVGIG (reference sequence). The CDR3 covers 12 residues. V lost 3 bases, J lost 7 bases, and 10 bases lay in between. Written as DNA, the CDR3 is TGTGCCTGGAGAATGGGGCCAAATGAGCAGTTCTTC. It encodes CAWRMGPNEQFF.

The V gene is TRBV14, the J gene TRBJ1-2, with D perhaps matching TRBD1 (5 bases). The germline CDR1 and CDR2 sequences are SGHDN and FVKESK. The CDR3 length is 16 residues. With 8 bases removed from V and 5 bases from J, the gap between germline ends came to 24 bases. The CDR3 is CASRNLRSRVMYGYTF. In nucleotides, the CDR3 is TGTGCCAGCCGTAACTTGAGGAGCAGGGTCATGTATGGCTACACCTTC.

This rearrangement joins TRBV7-9 to TRBJ2-7, with 8 bases that match TRBD2. CDR1 is SEHNR and CDR2 is FQNEAQ in the germline V gene (reference sequence). V was clipped by 5 bases and J by 0 bases; unmatched bases: 3. This CDR3 region has 14 residues. For the CDR3, the DNA is TGTGCCAGCAGCCGGGCGGGGGGCTCCTACGAGCAGTACTTC. Protein product: CASSRAGGSYEQYF.

The V gene is TRBV5-1, the J gene TRBJ1-5; weak D call: TRBD1 (5 bases). The ends were cut back, 4 bases at V and 0 bases at J, with 17 bases in the middle. The germline V gene encodes CDR1 SGHRS and CDR2 YFSETQ. This CDR3 has 17 residues. CDR3 sequence reads: CASSPGGARNSNQPQHF. For the CDR3, the DNA is TGCGCCAGCAGCCCAGGAGGGGCAAGAAATAGCAATCAGCCCCAGCATTTT.